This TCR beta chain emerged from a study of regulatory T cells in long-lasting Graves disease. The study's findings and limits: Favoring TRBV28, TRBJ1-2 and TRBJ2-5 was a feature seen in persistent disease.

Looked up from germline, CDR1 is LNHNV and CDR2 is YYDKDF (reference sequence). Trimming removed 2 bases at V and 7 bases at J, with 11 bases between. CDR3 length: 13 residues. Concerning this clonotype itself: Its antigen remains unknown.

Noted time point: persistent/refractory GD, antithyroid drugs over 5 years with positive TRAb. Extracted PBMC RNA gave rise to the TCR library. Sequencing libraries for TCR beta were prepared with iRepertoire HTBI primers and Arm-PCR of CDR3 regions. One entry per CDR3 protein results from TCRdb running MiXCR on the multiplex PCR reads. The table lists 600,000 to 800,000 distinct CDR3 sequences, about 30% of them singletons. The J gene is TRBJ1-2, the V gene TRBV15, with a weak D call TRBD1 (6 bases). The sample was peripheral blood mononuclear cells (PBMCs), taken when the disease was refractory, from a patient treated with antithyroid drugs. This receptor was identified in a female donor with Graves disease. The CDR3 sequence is CATSRPDSTGYTF. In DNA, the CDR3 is TGTGCCACCAGCAGACCGGACAGCACTGGCTACACCTTC.